These T cell receptor beta chains were read from a single sample in a study of blood T cell repertoires in COVID-19. Assay used: immunoSEQ multiplex PCR; TCRdb lists only in-frame clones, some missing. The sample has around 75,000 clones, roughly 91% seen once. The specimen was peripheral blood. Source of these receptors: a man in his sixties with acute or convalescent COVID-19. Both conserved end residues are part of each CDR3. The D gene is left open where the match is weak. Size is stated for part of the rows, as once, few or many counts, or as a class when the clone is expanded.

j_gene: TRBJ1-1
d_gene: -
v_gene: TRBV12-3/TRBV12-4
abundance: -
CDR3aa: CASSYSMNTEAFF
CDR3nt: TGTGCCAGCAGTTACTCTATGAACACTGAAGCTTTCTTT

j_gene: TRBJ1-2
d_gene: TRBD1
v_gene: TRBV20-1
abundance: -
CDR3aa: CSAPGGSSYTF
CDR3nt: TGCAGTGCTCCAGGGGGTTCAAGCTACACCTTC

j_gene: TRBJ1-1
d_gene: -
v_gene: TRBV29-1
abundance: -
CDR3aa: CSVEEDAGYTEAFF
CDR3nt: TGCAGCGTTGAAGAGGACGCGGGGTATACTGAAGCTTTCTTT

j_gene: TRBJ2-5
d_gene: -
v_gene: TRBV9
abundance: -
CDR3aa: CASSVGSGQETQYF
CDR3nt: TGTGCCAGCAGCGTAGGTAGCGGACAAGAGACCCAGTACTTC

j_gene: TRBJ1-1
d_gene: -
v_gene: TRBV7-2
abundance: -
CDR3aa: CASSLDGSRAFF
CDR3nt: TGTGCCAGCAGCTTAGACGGTTCTAGGGCTTTCTTT

j_gene: TRBJ1-6
d_gene: -
v_gene: TRBV19
abundance: -
CDR3aa: CASSIAGNNSPLHF
CDR3nt: TGTGCCAGTAGTATAGCCGGGAATAATTCACCCCTCCACTTT

j_gene: TRBJ1-1
d_gene: -
v_gene: TRBV30
abundance: -
CDR3aa: CAWSAVQGRTEAFF
CDR3nt: TGTGCCTGGAGTGCCGTACAGGGTAGGACTGAAGCTTTCTTT

j_gene: TRBJ2-3
d_gene: TRBD2
v_gene: TRBV19
abundance: -
CDR3aa: CASSRGLVYDTQYF
CDR3nt: TGTGCCAGTAGTAGGGGACTAGTTTACGATACGCAGTATTTT

j_gene: TRBJ1-6
d_gene: -
v_gene: TRBV6-5
abundance: -
CDR3aa: CASSRVKDSPLHF
CDR3nt: TGTGCCAGCAGCAGGGTAAAGGATTCACCCCTCCACTTT

j_gene: TRBJ1-5
d_gene: TRBD1
v_gene: TRBV24-1
abundance: -
CDR3aa: CATSDPGTGGRNQPQHF
CDR3nt: TGTGCCACCAGTGACCCCGGGACAGGGGGCCGCAATCAGCCCCAGCATTTT

j_gene: TRBJ2-7
d_gene: -
v_gene: TRBV3-1/TRBV3-2
abundance: once
CDR3aa: CVSSQGPTRTYEQYF
CDR3nt: TGTGTCAGCAGCCAAGGGCCAACAAGAACCTACGAGCAGTACTTC

j_gene: TRBJ2-1
d_gene: TRBD2
v_gene: TRBV18
abundance: -
CDR3aa: CASSPRAGVGNEQFF
CDR3nt: TGTGCCAGCTCACCGCGGGCGGGAGTAGGCAATGAGCAGTTCTTC

j_gene: TRBJ2-5
d_gene: -
v_gene: TRBV27
abundance: -
CDR3aa: CASSFQGLGETQYF
CDR3nt: TGTGCCAGCAGTTTTCAGGGGTTGGGAGAGACCCAGTACTTC

j_gene: TRBJ2-5
d_gene: TRBD2
v_gene: TRBV24-1
abundance: -
CDR3aa: CATSDIKSSGRGAETQYF
CDR3nt: TGTGCCACCAGTGATATAAAGAGTAGCGGGAGGGGTGCAGAGACCCAGTACTTC

j_gene: TRBJ1-5
d_gene: TRBD1
v_gene: TRBV19
abundance: -
CDR3aa: CASSWTGLNQPQHF
CDR3nt: TGTGCCAGTAGTTGGACAGGGCTAAATCAGCCCCAGCATTTT

j_gene: TRBJ2-2
d_gene: -
v_gene: TRBV5-1
abundance: -
CDR3aa: CASSSGNTGELFF
CDR3nt: TGCGCCAGCAGCTCCGGGAACACCGGGGAGCTGTTTTTT

j_gene: TRBJ2-2
d_gene: -
v_gene: TRBV27
abundance: -
CDR3aa: CASSLGTNTGELFF
CDR3nt: TGTGCCAGCAGTTTGGGCACGAACACCGGGGAGCTGTTTTTT

j_gene: TRBJ2-5
d_gene: -
v_gene: TRBV5-1
abundance: -
CDR3aa: CASSSVPPQETQYF
CDR3nt: TGCGCCAGCAGCTCGGTCCCCCCCCAAGAGACCCAGTACTTC

j_gene: TRBJ2-7
d_gene: TRBD2
v_gene: TRBV29-1
abundance: once
CDR3aa: CSVFEREGRNEQYF
CDR3nt: TGCAGCGTATTCGAGCGGGAGGGCCGGAACGAGCAGTACTTC

j_gene: TRBJ1-2
d_gene: -
v_gene: TRBV19
abundance: -
CDR3aa: CASSTRPAQGGYTF
CDR3nt: TGTGCCAGTAGCACACGCCCTGCCCAGGGGGGCTACACCTTC

j_gene: TRBJ2-7
d_gene: TRBD1
v_gene: TRBV7-9
abundance: -
CDR3aa: CASSSMTGGYEQYF
CDR3nt: TGTGCCAGCAGCTCGATGACAGGGGGCTACGAGCAGTACTTC

j_gene: TRBJ1-4
d_gene: -
v_gene: TRBV4-1
abundance: -
CDR3aa: CASSQSRGANGEKLFF
CDR3nt: TGCGCCAGCAGCCAATCCAGGGGTGCAAATGGTGAAAAACTGTTTTTT

j_gene: TRBJ1-2
d_gene: TRBD1
v_gene: TRBV6-2/TRBV6-3
abundance: once
CDR3aa: CASSRPGQKEGYTF
CDR3nt: TGTGCCAGCAGCCGCCCGGGACAGAAGGAGGGCTACACCTTC

j_gene: TRBJ1-6
d_gene: -
v_gene: TRBV5-6
abundance: few
CDR3aa: CASSFQTANSPLHF
CDR3nt: TGTGCCAGCAGCTTCCAGACAGCCAATTCACCCCTCCACTTT

j_gene: TRBJ2-7
d_gene: TRBD1
v_gene: TRBV7-3
abundance: -
CDR3aa: CASSVQGAPSYEQYF
CDR3nt: TGTGCCAGCAGCGTTCAGGGGGCCCCTTCCTACGAGCAGTACTTC

j_gene: TRBJ2-2
d_gene: TRBD2
v_gene: TRBV19
abundance: -
CDR3aa: CASNIPGLAGFANTGELFF
CDR3nt: TGTGCCAGTAATATACCGGGACTAGCGGGGTTCGCGAACACCGGGGAGCTGTTTTTT

j_gene: TRBJ2-5
d_gene: -
v_gene: TRBV29-1
abundance: -
CDR3aa: CSVAGEGGQETQYF
CDR3nt: TGCAGCGTGGCAGGGGAGGGAGGCCAAGAGACCCAGTACTTC

j_gene: TRBJ1-2
d_gene: -
v_gene: TRBV5-4
abundance: -
CDR3aa: CASSLPGPHNYGYTF
CDR3nt: TGTGCCAGCAGCTTGCCGGGTCCGCATAACTATGGCTACACCTTC

j_gene: TRBJ1-1
d_gene: -
v_gene: TRBV10-1
abundance: -
CDR3aa: CASSEHGSPTTEAFF
CDR3nt: TGCGCCAGCAGTGAACACGGGAGCCCTACCACTGAAGCTTTCTTT

j_gene: TRBJ1-2
d_gene: -
v_gene: TRBV7-3
abundance: few
CDR3aa: CASRPGPLRNYGYTF
CDR3nt: TGTGCCAGCAGACCAGGGCCGCTAAGGAACTATGGCTACACCTTC

j_gene: TRBJ2-4
d_gene: -
v_gene: TRBV30
abundance: -
CDR3aa: CAWSGSFGRNIQYF
CDR3nt: TGTGCCTGGAGTGGTAGTTTTGGTAGAAACATTCAGTACTTC

j_gene: TRBJ1-6
d_gene: TRBD1
v_gene: TRBV6-2/TRBV6-3
abundance: -
CDR3aa: CASSYSGQGYSPLHF
CDR3nt: TGTGCCAGCAGTTACTCCGGACAGGGATATTCACCCCTCCACTTT

j_gene: TRBJ1-4
d_gene: -
v_gene: TRBV5-4
abundance: -
CDR3aa: CASSYGPQGRLFF
CDR3nt: TGTGCCAGCAGCTATGGGCCCCAGGGGCGACTGTTTTTT

j_gene: TRBJ2-1
d_gene: TRBD2
v_gene: TRBV18
abundance: -
CDR3aa: CASSPPSGTSGNEQFF
CDR3nt: TGTGCCAGCTCACCACCGTCCGGGACTAGCGGCAATGAGCAGTTCTTC

j_gene: TRBJ2-2
d_gene: TRBD2
v_gene: TRBV30
abundance: -
CDR3aa: CACGPGGPFVAGELFF
CDR3nt: TGTGCCTGCGGGCCGGGAGGGCCCTTTGTAGCCGGGGAGCTGTTTTTT

j_gene: TRBJ2-3
d_gene: TRBD1
v_gene: TRBV6-5
abundance: -
CDR3aa: CASSLTGGTDTQYF
CDR3nt: TGTGCCAGCAGTCTCACAGGGGGCACAGATACGCAGTATTTT

j_gene: TRBJ2-3
d_gene: -
v_gene: TRBV7-9
abundance: -
CDR3aa: CASSLPTGGGTDTQYF
CDR3nt: TGTGCCAGCAGCCTCCCGACAGGAGGTGGTACAGATACGCAGTATTTT

j_gene: TRBJ1-4
d_gene: -
v_gene: TRBV6-5
abundance: -
CDR3aa: CASSTGFTNEKLFF
CDR3nt: TGTGCCAGCAGCACAGGGTTCACTAATGAAAAACTGTTTTTT